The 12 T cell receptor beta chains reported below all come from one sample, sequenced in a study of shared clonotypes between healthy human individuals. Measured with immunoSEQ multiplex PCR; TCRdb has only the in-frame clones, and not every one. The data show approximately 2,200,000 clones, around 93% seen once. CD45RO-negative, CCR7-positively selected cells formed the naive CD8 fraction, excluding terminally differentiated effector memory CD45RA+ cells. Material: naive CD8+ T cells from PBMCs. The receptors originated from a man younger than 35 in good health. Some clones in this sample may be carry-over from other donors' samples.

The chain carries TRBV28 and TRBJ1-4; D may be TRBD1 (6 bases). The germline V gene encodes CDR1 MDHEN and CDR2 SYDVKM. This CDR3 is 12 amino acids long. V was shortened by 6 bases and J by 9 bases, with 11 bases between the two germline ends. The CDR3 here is CASSPTGKKLFF. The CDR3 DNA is TGTGCCAGCAGCCCTACAGGGAAAAAACTGTTTTTT.

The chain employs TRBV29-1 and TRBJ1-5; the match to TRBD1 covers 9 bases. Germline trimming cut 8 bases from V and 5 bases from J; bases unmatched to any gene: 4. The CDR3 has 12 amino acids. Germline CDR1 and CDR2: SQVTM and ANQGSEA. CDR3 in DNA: TGCAGCACTCGGACAGGGGATCAGCCCCAGCATTTT. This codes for CSTRTGDQPQHF.

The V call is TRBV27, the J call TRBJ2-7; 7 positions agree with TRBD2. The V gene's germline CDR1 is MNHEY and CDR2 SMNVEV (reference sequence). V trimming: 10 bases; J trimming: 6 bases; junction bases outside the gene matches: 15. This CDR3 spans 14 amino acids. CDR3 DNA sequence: TGTGCCACCCCGCCCGGGACTACACGGTGCGAGCAGTACTTC. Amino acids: CATPPGTTRCEQYF.

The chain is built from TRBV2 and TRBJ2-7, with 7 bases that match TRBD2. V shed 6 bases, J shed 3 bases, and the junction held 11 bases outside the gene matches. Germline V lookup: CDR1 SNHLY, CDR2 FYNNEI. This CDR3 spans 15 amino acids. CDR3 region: CASSDVRLADYEQYF. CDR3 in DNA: TGTGCCAGCAGCGATGTCCGGCTAGCGGACTACGAGCAGTACTTC.

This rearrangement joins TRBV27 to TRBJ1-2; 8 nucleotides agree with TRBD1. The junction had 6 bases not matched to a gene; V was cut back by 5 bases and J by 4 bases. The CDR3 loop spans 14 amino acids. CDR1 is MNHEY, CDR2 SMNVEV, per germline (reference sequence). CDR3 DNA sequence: TGTGCCAGCAGTCTCACAGGGGGGAGCTATGGCTACACCTTC. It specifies CASSLTGGSYGYTF.

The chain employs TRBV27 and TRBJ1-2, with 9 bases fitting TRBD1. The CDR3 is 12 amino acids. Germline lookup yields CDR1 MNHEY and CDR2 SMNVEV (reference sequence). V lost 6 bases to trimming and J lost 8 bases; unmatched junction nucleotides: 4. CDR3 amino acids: CASRGTGRGYTF. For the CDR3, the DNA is TGTGCCAGCAGGGGGACAGGGCGCGGCTACACCTTC.

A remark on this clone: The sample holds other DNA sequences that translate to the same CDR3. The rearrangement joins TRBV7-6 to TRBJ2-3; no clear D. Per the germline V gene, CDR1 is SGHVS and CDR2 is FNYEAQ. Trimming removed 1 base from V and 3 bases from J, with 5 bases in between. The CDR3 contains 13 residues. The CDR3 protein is CASSLDRTDTQYF. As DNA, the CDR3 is TGTGCCAGCAGCTTAGACCGAACAGATACGCAGTATTTT.

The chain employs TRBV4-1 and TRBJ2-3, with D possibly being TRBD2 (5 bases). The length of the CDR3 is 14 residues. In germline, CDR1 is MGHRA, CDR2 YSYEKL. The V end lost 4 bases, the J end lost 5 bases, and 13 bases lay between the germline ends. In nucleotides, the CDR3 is TGCGCCAGCAGCCGATTGGAGGCGGGAGATACGCAGTATTTT. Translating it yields CASSRLEAGDTQYF.

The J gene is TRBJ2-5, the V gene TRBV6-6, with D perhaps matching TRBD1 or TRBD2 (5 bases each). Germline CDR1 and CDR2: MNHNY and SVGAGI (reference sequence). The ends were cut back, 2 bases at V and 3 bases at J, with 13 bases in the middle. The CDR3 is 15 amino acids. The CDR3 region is CASSYGAGSEETQYF. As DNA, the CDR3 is TGTGCCAGCAGTTACGGAGCAGGGAGCGAAGAGACCCAGTACTTC.

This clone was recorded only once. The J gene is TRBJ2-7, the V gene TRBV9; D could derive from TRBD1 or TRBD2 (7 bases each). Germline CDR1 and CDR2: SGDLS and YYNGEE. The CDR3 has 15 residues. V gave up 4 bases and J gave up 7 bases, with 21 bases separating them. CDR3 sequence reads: CASSPDGQGGREQYF. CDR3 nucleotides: TGTGCCAGCAGCCCCGATGGGCAGGGGGGGAGAGAGCAGTACTTC.

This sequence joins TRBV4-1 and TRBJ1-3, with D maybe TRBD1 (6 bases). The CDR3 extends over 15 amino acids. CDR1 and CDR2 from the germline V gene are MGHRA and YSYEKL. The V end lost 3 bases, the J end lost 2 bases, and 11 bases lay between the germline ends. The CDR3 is CASSQGAGTGNTIYF. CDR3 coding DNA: TGCGCCAGCAGCCAGGGGGCTGGGACTGGAAACACCATATATTTT.

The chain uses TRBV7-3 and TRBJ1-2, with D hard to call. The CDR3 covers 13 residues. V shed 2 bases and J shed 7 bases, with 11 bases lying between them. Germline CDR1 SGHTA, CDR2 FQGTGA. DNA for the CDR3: TGTGCCAGCAGCTTAGGCGGTGAGCTTGGCTACACCTTC. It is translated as CASSLGGELGYTF.